This entry lists 29 T cell receptor beta chains sequenced from one sample in a study of blood T cell repertoires in COVID-19. TCRdb's copy holds only in-frame clones and misses some; the assay was immunoSEQ multiplex PCR. This table holds about 160,000 clones, 88% found once. The specimen sequenced was PBMCs or T cells enriched from blood (not recorded which). The receptors come from a woman aged 45-60 years who had recovered from COVID-19.

As to this clone: A read error may account for a junction end that differs from germline. J is TRBJ1-2 and V is TRBV29-1; perhaps TRBD1 as D (5 bases). This CDR3 comprises 13 residues. The germline V gene encodes CDR1 SQVTM and CDR2 ANQGSEA. The CDR3 DNA sequence: TGCAGCGTTCGGGACGGGGGGAACTCTGGCTACACCTTC. This codes for CSVRDGGNSGYTF.

The CDR3: CAWSYRSGELFF. CDR3 nucleotides: TGTGCCTGGAGTTACAGGTCCGGGGAGCTGTTTTTT. The rearrangement joins TRBV30 to TRBJ2-2, with D possibly TRBD1 on 5 matching bases. With 2 bases removed from V and 6 bases from J, the gap between germline ends came to 7 bases. Germline V gives CDR1 GTSNPN, CDR2 SVGIG (reference sequence). The CDR3 covers 12 residues.

The chain employs TRBV4-3 and TRBJ2-3; a possible D gene is TRBD2 (6 bases). The V and J ends lost 0 bases and 15 bases respectively, with 16 bases between them. The CDR3 loop spans 13 amino acids. Per the germline V gene, CDR1 is LGHNA and CDR2 is YSLEER. The CDR3 DNA sequence: TGCGCCAGCAGCCAAGATGGGGACTTCTTGACCTATTTT. Its protein product is CASSQDGDFLTYF.

This clone was seen just once. This chain links TRBV24-1 with TRBJ2-1; TRBD2 aligns across 9 bases. The CDR3 contains 13 residues. V was pared by 7 bases and J by 9 bases, with 6 bases of the junction left unmatched. Germline-derived CDR1 and CDR2 are KGHDR and SFDVKD. The CDR3 region has the DNA TGTGCCACCAGCGGACTAGCGACTTTTGAGCAGTTCTTC. Translating gives CATSGLATFEQFF.

The chain employs TRBV3-1 (or the pseudogene TRBV3-2) and TRBJ2-2; TRBD1 aligns across 9 bases. V trimming: 0 bases; J trimming: 3 bases; junction bases outside the gene matches: 2. This CDR3 has 16 residues. The V gene's germline CDR1 is LGHDT and CDR2 YNNKEL (reference sequence). The CDR3 region has the DNA TGTGCCAGCAGCCAAGAGGACAGGGGATACACCGGGGAGCTGTTTTTT. Translated, it gives CASSQEDRGYTGELFF.

In this sample, this clone turned up once. The chain has TRBV27 and TRBJ1-4; no firm D call. CDR3 length: 17 amino acids. Germline-derived CDR1 and CDR2 are MNHEY and SMNVEV (reference sequence). Trimming removed 1 base from V and 0 bases from J, with 12 bases in between. This chain's CDR3 is CASSLLGSLATNEKLFF. As DNA, the CDR3 is TGTGCCAGCAGTTTATTGGGCAGCCTTGCAACTAATGAAAAACTGTTTTTT.

This clone was detected once. The chain carries TRBV7-2 and TRBJ1-2, with TRBD1 as a possible D gene (6 bases). There are 14 residues in the CDR3. Germline values: CDR1 SGHTA, CDR2 FQGNSA. Trimming removed 9 bases from V and 2 bases from J, with 16 bases in between. Here the CDR3 DNA reads TGTGCCAGTCTAGATCCAGGGGAAAACTATGGCTACACCTTC. Encoded protein: CASLDPGENYGYTF. Complete variable domain (other parts from reference TRBV7-2 and TRBJ1-2): GAGVSQSPSNKVTEKGKDVELRCDPISGHTALYWYRQSLGQGLEFLIYFQGNSAPDKSGLPSDRFSAERTGGSVSTLTIQRTQQEDSAVYLCASLDPGENYGYTFGSGTRLTVV.

On this clone: One junction end does not reproduce the germline sequence, and a read error may be involved. The V gene is TRBV12-5, the J gene TRBJ2-7, with 7 bases lining up with TRBD1. Germline-derived CDR1 and CDR2 are LGHNT and FRNRAP. The CDR3 spans 12 residues. CDR3: CASGSDYGQANF. The CDR3 nucleotides are TGTGCTAGTGGATCGGATTACGGACAGGCGAACTTC.

The chain is built from TRBV5-1 and TRBJ2-3, with 15 bases lining up with TRBD2. This CDR3 is built from 18 residues. J gave up 2 bases and V 3 bases, and 7 bases lay outside the gene matches. Per germline, CDR1 SGHRS and CDR2 YFSETQ. The CDR3 is CASSSARTSGGATDTQYF. DNA of the CDR3: TGCGCCAGCAGCTCCGCCCGGACTAGCGGGGGGGCCACAGATACGCAGTATTTT.

The chain employs TRBV2 and TRBJ2-3; D remains unclear. V shed 7 bases and J shed 4 bases, with 6 bases lying between them. Germline loops: CDR1 SNHLY, CDR2 FYNNEI. CDR3 length: 11 amino acids. The CDR3 reads CASTQADTQYF. The CDR3 DNA reads TGTGCCAGCACTCAGGCAGATACGCAGTATTTT.

The chain joins TRBV5-1 to TRBJ1-2; 8 positions agree with TRBD1. V gave up 4 bases and J gave up 7 bases; unmatched junction bases: 18. The CDR3 totals 17 residues. The germline CDR1 and CDR2 sequences are SGHRS and YFSETQ. The CDR3 DNA follows: TGCGCCAGCAGCAGACCAGAACTGGTGGACAGGGCTCCTGGCTACACCTTC. As protein: CASSRPELVDRAPGYTF.

The chain carries TRBV7-2 and TRBJ1-1; D might be TRBD1 (5 bases). The V gene's germline CDR1 is SGHTA and CDR2 FQGNSA. With 5 bases removed from V and 6 bases from J, the gap between germline ends came to 13 bases. The length of the CDR3 is 13 residues. The CDR3 sequence: CASSSGGAAEAFF. DNA of the CDR3: TGTGCCAGCAGCAGTGGAGGGGCGGCTGAAGCTTTCTTT.

The chain carries TRBV7-2 and TRBJ1-4; D not certain. This CDR3 has 14 residues. Germline CDR1 reads SGHTA; CDR2 reads FQGNSA. The V end was cut by 2 bases, the J end by 4 bases, with 8 bases between. The CDR3: CASSLSRVNEKLFF. CDR3 nucleotide sequence: TGTGCCAGCAGCTTATCGAGGGTTAATGAAAAACTGTTTTTT.

This chain joins TRBV18 and TRBJ2-2, with 7 nucleotides matching TRBD1. Germline trimming cut 8 bases from V and 3 bases from J; bases unmatched to any gene: 6. This CDR3 contains 14 residues. Per germline, CDR1 KGHSH and CDR2 LQKENI. CDR3 in DNA: TGTGCCAGCGTCACAGGGGTGGACACCGGGGAGCTGTTTTTT. This sequence encodes CASVTGVDTGELFF.

J is TRBJ2-5 and V is TRBV7-2; 7 bases are shared with TRBD1. V gave up 5 bases and J gave up 4 bases; unmatched junction bases: 19. The CDR3 contains 18 residues. Germline V gene data show CDR1 as SGHTA and CDR2 as FQGNSA. The CDR3 is CASSPEDRTGVRRETQYF. The CDR3 region has the DNA TGTGCCAGCAGCCCCGAGGACCGAACAGGGGTGAGAAGAGAGACCCAGTACTTC.

The gene calls are TRBV11-2 and TRBJ2-7; D is possibly TRBD1 (6 bases). CDR3 length: 14 amino acids. The germline CDR1 and CDR2 sequences are SGHAT and FQNNGV. V lost 2 bases, J lost 1 base, and 9 bases lay in between. The CDR3 sequence: CASSLRTVSYEQYF. The DNA of the CDR3 is TGTGCCAGCAGCTTACGGACAGTTTCCTACGAGCAGTACTTC. The complete variable domain, with remaining parts taken from reference TRBV11-2 and TRBJ2-7, reads EAGVAQSPRYKIIEKRQSVAFWCNPISGHATLYWYQQILGQGPKLLIQFQNNGVVDDSQLPKDRFSAERLKGVDSTLKIQPAKLEDSAVYLCASSLRTVSYEQYFGPGTRLTVT.

This clone came up a few times. The V and J genes are TRBV21-1 and TRBJ2-7; TRBD1 is the table's D call, not checked against the DNA. TRBV21-1 is a pseudogene segment. The CDR3 has 14 amino acids. CDR3 loop: CASSKVGADYEQYF. In DNA, the CDR3 is TGTGCCAGCAGCAAAGTGGGGGCAGACTACGAGCAGTACTTC.

With respect to this clone: This specimen includes other DNA sequences encoding the same CDR3. The V gene is TRBV12-3 or TRBV12-4, the J gene TRBJ1-1, with D possibly matching TRBD1 (5 bases). The length of the CDR3 is 11 residues. V dropped 6 bases and J dropped 7 bases, with 9 bases sitting between them. CDR3 loop: CASSLRGEAFF. In nucleotides, the CDR3 is TGTGCCAGCAGCCTTAGGGGTGAAGCTTTCTTT.

This clone came up a few times. V is TRBV6-5 and J is TRBJ2-1; the match to TRBD2 covers 8 bases. Trimming at V came to 0 bases and at J to 5 bases, leaving 6 bases not matched to a gene. The germline V gene encodes CDR1 MNHEY and CDR2 SVGAGI. The CDR3 runs to 16 residues. The CDR3 sequence is CASSYSQRGLDNEQFF. The DNA for the CDR3 is TGTGCCAGCAGTTACTCACAGCGGGGGCTTGACAATGAGCAGTTCTTC.

V and J are TRBV2 and TRBJ1-1; TRBD1 matches at 8 bases. From germline, CDR1 is SNHLY and CDR2 FYNNEI. The CDR3 covers 14 residues. With 7 bases clipped from V and 1 base from J, the junction kept 5 bases outside the gene matches. The CDR3 protein is CASTRTGTNTEAFF. For the CDR3, the DNA is TGTGCCAGCACCCGGACAGGGACGAACACTGAAGCTTTCTTT.

The sample holds one count of this clone. The chain is built from TRBV4-3 and TRBJ1-3, with D possibly matching TRBD1 (5 bases). Germline CDR1 is LGHNA and CDR2 is YSLEER. V was clipped by 0 bases and J by 2 bases, with 5 bases between them. This CDR3 is 14 amino acids long. CDR3 protein: CASSQDRAGNTIYF. CDR3 nucleotides: TGCGCCAGCAGCCAAGACAGGGCTGGAAACACCATATATTTT.

The J gene is TRBJ2-2, the V gene TRBV5-6, with TRBD2 matching 8 bases. CDR1 and CDR2 (germline): SGHDT, YYEEEE. V shed 7 bases and J 6 bases; nucleotides not matched to a gene: 11. The CDR3 totals 15 residues. The CDR3 nucleotides read TGTGCCAGCTCGCCGGGGGGGCGGGTGGCCGGGGAGCTGTTTTTT. It specifies CASSPGGRVAGELFF.

The chain combines TRBV7-2 with TRBJ2-3, with TRBD2 matching 10 bases. Germline values: CDR1 SGHTA, CDR2 FQGNSA. Trimming took 1 base from V and 10 from J; bases not matched to a gene: 8. This CDR3 region has 15 residues. This CDR3 is CASSLERGGLSSQYF. DNA for the CDR3: TGTGCCAGCAGCTTAGAGCGGGGGGGCCTATCTTCGCAGTATTTT.

The chain recombines TRBV19 with TRBJ2-3; 9 nucleotides match TRBD2. Germline CDR1 LNHDA, CDR2 SQIVND (reference sequence). The V segment lost 5 bases and the J segment 3 bases; nucleotides outside the gene matches: 9. The CDR3 is 16 residues long. CDR3 sequence reads: CASSRSSGVGTDTQYF. CDR3 nucleotide sequence: TGTGCCAGTAGTCGGTCTAGCGGGGTTGGGACAGATACGCAGTATTTT.

The genes are TRBV2 and TRBJ2-1; perhaps TRBD2 as D (5 bases). Germline CDR1 and CDR2: SNHLY and FYNNEI. V was trimmed by 3 bases and J by 12 bases, leaving 18 bases between them. CDR3 length: 14 residues. As DNA, the CDR3 is TGTGCCAGCAGTGACGGATTGGCACCTCGGGGGCAGTTCTTC. This translates into CASSDGLAPRGQFF.

V is TRBV11-2 and J is TRBJ2-7, with 7 bases identical to TRBD1. Trimming at V came to 1 base and at J to 2 bases, leaving 5 bases not matched to a gene. The CDR3 has 15 amino acids. Germline V gene sequence: CDR1 SGHAT, CDR2 FQNNGV. The CDR3 reads CASSLVRDSAYEQYF. The CDR3 DNA reads TGTGCCAGCAGCTTAGTCCGGGACAGCGCCTACGAGCAGTACTTC.

The genes are TRBV7-2 and TRBJ2-5; D not resolved. This CDR3 has 14 residues. Germline values: CDR1 SGHTA, CDR2 FQGNSA. V lost 1 base, J lost 2 bases, and 8 bases lay in between. Here the CDR3 DNA reads TGTGCCAGCAGCTTAGGTGGCAGGCAAGAGACCCAGTACTTC. Translation gives CASSLGGRQETQYF.

For this clone: The identical CDR3 is also encoded by other nucleotide sequences in the sample. The gene calls are TRBV7-2 and TRBJ2-5, with 14 bases lining up with TRBD2. CDR1 is SGHTA, CDR2 FQGNSA, per germline. J lost 2 bases, V lost 5 bases, and 4 bases had no gene match. CDR3 length: 16 amino acids. CDR3 sequence reads: CASSLGTSGGQETQYF. In DNA form, the CDR3 reads TGTGCCAGCAGCCTTGGGACTAGCGGGGGTCAAGAGACCCAGTACTTC. Using reference TRBV7-2 and TRBJ2-5 for the parts outside the CDR3, the full variable domain is GAGVSQSPSNKVTEKGKDVELRCDPISGHTALYWYRQSLGQGLEFLIYFQGNSAPDKSGLPSDRFSAERTGGSVSTLTIQRTQQEDSAVYLCASSLGTSGGQETQYFGPGTRLLVL.

The DNA for the CDR3 is TGCAGTGCTGCCACAGGGGATGGCTACACCTTC. Protein sequence: CSAATGDGYTF. The chain carries TRBV20-1 and TRBJ1-2; 7 bases align to TRBD1. J lost 6 bases, V lost 5 bases, and 3 bases had no gene match. Germline CDR1 is DFQATT and CDR2 is SNEGSKA (reference sequence). CDR3 length: 11 amino acids.